The 32 T cell receptor beta chains given below trace back to one sample, sequenced in a study of cytomegalovirus exposure and HLA in healthy donors. PCR used 60 Vbeta primers and 13 Jbeta primers. Only in-frame clones appear in the TCRdb table, and some are missing; sequencing was by immunoSEQ multiplex PCR. The sample has under 150,000 clones, over 60% seen once. The specimen sequenced was PBMCs. The receptors shown here come from a woman between 25 and 40 years old in good health and CMV-seropositive.

DNA of the CDR3: TGTGCCAGCAGTTTCGAAAACTCGGGGCCCCAGCATTTT. It codes for CASSFENSGPQHF. This sequence joins TRBV28 and TRBJ1-5, with D unclear. V was cut by 3 bases and J by 9 bases, with 12 bases left in between. Per the germline V gene, CDR1 is MDHEN and CDR2 is SYDVKM. The CDR3 covers 13 residues.

This clone was counted a single time. The CDR3 is CASSTTGGGYEQYF. Here the CDR3 DNA reads TGTGCCAGCAGCACGACAGGGGGTGGGTACGAGCAGTACTTC. The V gene is TRBV6-6, the J gene TRBJ2-7; 9 bases align to TRBD1. Unmatched junction bases numbered 7, after V lost 6 bases and J lost 4 bases. The CDR3 length is 14 residues. In germline, CDR1 is MNHNY, CDR2 SVGAGI (reference sequence).

V usage is TRBV9 and J usage is TRBJ2-3, with D hard to call. The V end lost 0 bases, the J end lost 6 bases, and 8 bases lay between the germline ends. The CDR3 totals 13 residues. Germline CDR1 is SGDLS and CDR2 is YYNGEE. CDR3 bases: TGTGCCAGCAGCGTAGAGCCCGCCGATACGCAGTATTTT. Translated, it gives CASSVEPADTQYF.

In the case of this clone: Within the sample, other DNA sequences also encode this same CDR3. The chain links TRBV5-4 to TRBJ1-2; 12 bases map to TRBD1. The CDR3 covers 15 residues. Germline V CDR1 and CDR2: SGHNT, YYREEE (reference sequence). V was clipped by 3 bases and J by 7 bases; unmatched bases: 7. CDR3 nucleotides: TGTGCCAGCAGCTCCGGGACAGGGGGCGCGATTGGCTACACCTTC. Translating it yields CASSSGTGGAIGYTF.

This chain joins TRBV2 and TRBJ1-5, with a weak D call TRBD1 (6 bases). Germline CDR1 and CDR2: SNHLY and FYNNEI. This CDR3 is 13 amino acids long. Trimming left V 10 bases short and J 5 bases short, with 15 bases between. The CDR3 nucleotides read TGTGCCATCTCCCTTGGGGGCTATCAGCCCCAGCATTTT. Its translation: CAISLGGYQPQHF.

The table lists this clone with a count of one. The chain employs TRBV2 and TRBJ1-5, with a tentative D call TRBD1 (5 bases). This CDR3 is 13 amino acids long. Germline V gene sequence: CDR1 SNHLY, CDR2 FYNNEI. V was cut by 7 bases and J by 3 bases, with 10 bases left in between. Here the CDR3 DNA reads TGTGCCAGCAACCGACAGCCCAATCAGCCCCAGCATTTT. This translates into CASNRQPNQPQHF.

The chain is built from TRBV2 and TRBJ1-2, with D possibly being TRBD1 (6 bases). The CDR3 runs 13 residues. V dropped 4 bases and J dropped 4 bases, with 10 bases sitting between them. Looked up from germline, CDR1 is SNHLY and CDR2 is FYNNEI. For the CDR3, the DNA is TGTGCCAGCAGTGTGGACAGAGGCTATGGCTACACCTTC. Translation gives CASSVDRGYGYTF.

The chain is built from TRBV5-4 and TRBJ2-3; 7 nucleotides agree with TRBD1. Germline CDR1 and CDR2: SGHNT and YYREEE (reference sequence). The V segment lost 1 base and the J segment 1 base; nucleotides outside the gene matches: 6. This CDR3 contains 16 residues. The CDR3 sequence: CASSLLQGRGTDTQYF. CDR3 sequence (DNA): TGTGCCAGCAGCTTGTTACAGGGGAGAGGCACAGATACGCAGTATTTT.

This chain connects TRBV7-9 to TRBJ1-1; 10 bases agree with TRBD1. V dropped 6 bases and J dropped 3; count of bases not matched to a gene: 7. The germline V gene has CDR1 SEHNR and CDR2 FQNEAQ (reference sequence). The CDR3 contains 15 residues. The CDR3 region has the DNA TGTGCCAGCAGACCCCGACAGGGGGCCGACACTGAAGCTTTCTTT. Amino acids: CASRPRQGADTEAFF.

The CDR3 region has the DNA TGTGCCAGCAGAGGACAGGGGGAGGTAGGGCGATATGGCTACACCTTC. It encodes CASRGQGEVGRYGYTF. This chain joins TRBV5-6 and TRBJ1-2; 10 bases are a match to TRBD1. CDR3 length equals 16 residues. Germline CDR1 is SGHDT and CDR2 is YYEEEE. V lost 5 bases, J lost 5 bases, and 12 bases stayed unmatched.

This sequence joins TRBV2 and TRBJ1-2, with 8 positions matching TRBD1. CDR1 SNHLY and CDR2 FYNNEI come from the germline V gene. V shed 6 bases, J shed 3 bases, and the junction held 3 bases outside the gene matches. This CDR3 is built from 13 residues. The CDR3 nucleotides read TGTGCCAGCAGCGAACAGGGGGACTATGGCTACACCTTC. This gives the protein CASSEQGDYGYTF.

This clone was seen just once. The chain couples TRBV5-6 to TRBJ2-3; 9 bases are a match to TRBD1. V was pared by 6 bases and J by 7 bases, with 9 bases of the junction left unmatched. Per germline, CDR1 SGHDT and CDR2 YYEEEE. The length of the CDR3 is 14 residues. CDR3 bases: TGTGCCAGCACCTACGGACAGGGGAGATATACGCAGTATTTT. It is translated as CASTYGQGRYTQYF.

In DNA form, the CDR3 reads TGCAGCGTTGCCTCTAGCGGGGTCTCCTACGAGCAGTACTTC. This encodes CSVASSGVSYEQYF. V and J are TRBV29-1 and TRBJ2-7, with TRBD2 identical over 9 bases. The V and J ends lost 4 bases and 0 bases, in that order; junction bases with no gene match: 4. This CDR3 has 14 residues. Per the germline V gene, CDR1 is SQVTM and CDR2 is ANQGSEA.

V usage is TRBV2 and J usage is TRBJ2-3; 10 bases agree with TRBD1. The ends lost 2 bases at V and 10 bases at J; junction bases unmatched: 12. Germline CDR1 is SNHLY and CDR2 is FYNNEI. This CDR3 spans 16 amino acids. The CDR3 loop is CASSELGTGAPVSQYF. The CDR3 DNA reads as TGTGCCAGCAGTGAATTGGGGACAGGGGCCCCCGTTTCGCAGTATTTT.

The chain has TRBV6-6 and TRBJ2-3; 10 nucleotides match TRBD1. This CDR3 region has 16 residues. CDR1 and CDR2 from the germline V gene are MNHNY and SVGAGI (reference sequence). Trimming took 2 bases from V and 6 from J; bases not matched to a gene: 8. The CDR3 DNA is TGTGCCAGCAGTTACCCTAGACAGGGGGCAGGGGATACGCAGTATTTT. The encoded protein is CASSYPRQGAGDTQYF.

The rearrangement joins TRBV7-9 to TRBJ2-1; the match to TRBD2 covers 13 bases. CDR1 is SEHNR, CDR2 FQNEAQ, per germline (reference sequence). With 8 bases clipped from V and 7 bases from J, the junction kept 5 bases outside the gene matches. This CDR3 comprises 14 residues. CDR3 sequence reads: CASASGLAGNEQFF. For the CDR3, the DNA is TGTGCCAGCGCCTCGGGACTAGCGGGAAATGAGCAGTTCTTC.

The V and J genes are TRBV4-1 and TRBJ2-2; perhaps TRBD2 as D (5 bases). The CDR3 spans 15 residues. CDR1 and CDR2 (germline): MGHRA, YSYEKL. V was clipped by 1 base and J by 6 bases, with 12 bases between them. Written as DNA, the CDR3 is TGCGCCAGCAGCCAAGTCTGGGATAGCGCCGGGGAGCTGTTTTTT. The encoded protein is CASSQVWDSAGELFF.

This clone was counted a few times. V gene TRBV5-1 combines with J gene TRBJ2-3; 11 bases line up with TRBD1. This CDR3 region has 18 residues. CDR1 is SGHRS, CDR2 YFSETQ, per germline. V trimming: 3 bases; J trimming: 0 bases; junction bases outside the gene matches: 9. The CDR3 bases are TGCGCCAGCAGCTATGGACAGGGGGCTTATTCTAGCACAGATACGCAGTATTTT. This gives the protein CASSYGQGAYSSTDTQYF.

Only a few counts were recorded for this clone. The chain combines TRBV4-3 with TRBJ2-3, with D possibly being TRBD1 (7 bases). The CDR3 is 15 residues long. Germline V gene sequence: CDR1 LGHNA, CDR2 YSLEER. V was trimmed by 1 base and J by 9 bases, leaving 17 bases between them. CDR3 sequence (DNA): TGCGCCAGCAGCCAAGTGGAGGGGGCGCGAGGCACGCAGTATTTT. This translates into CASSQVEGARGTQYF.

J is TRBJ2-5 and V is TRBV2; perhaps TRBD1 as D (6 bases). The CDR3 consists of 13 residues. V dropped 7 bases and J dropped 2 bases, with 11 bases sitting between them. CDR1 is SNHLY, CDR2 FYNNEI, per germline. CDR3: CASKGQTQETQYF. CDR3 DNA: TGTGCCAGCAAGGGACAAACTCAAGAGACCCAGTACTTC.

This sequence joins TRBV29-1 and TRBJ2-3, with D perhaps matching TRBD1 (6 bases). CDR1 and CDR2 from the germline V gene are SQVTM and ANQGSEA. This CDR3 has 12 amino acids. V shed 4 bases and J shed 4 bases, with 9 bases lying between them. Written as DNA, the CDR3 is TGCAGCGTTGGACAGGCCGCAGATACGCAGTATTTT. Protein sequence: CSVGQAADTQYF.

This clone came up a few times. V usage is TRBV4-3 and J usage is TRBJ1-3; 8 positions match TRBD1. There are 18 residues in the CDR3. In germline, CDR1 is LGHNA, CDR2 YSLEER. V gave up 2 bases and J gave up 0 bases; unmatched junction bases: 9. This chain's CDR3 is CASSQRPWTGLSGNTIYF. In nucleotides, the CDR3 is TGCGCCAGCAGCCAACGACCCTGGACAGGGCTCTCTGGAAACACCATATATTTT.

The chain joins TRBV10-1 to TRBJ2-5; D might be TRBD2 (6 bases). The DNA end is more similar to TRBJ2-7, so the J call may be wrong. This CDR3 has 13 residues. Germline-derived CDR1 and CDR2 are WNHNN and SYGVQD (reference sequence). Written as DNA, the CDR3 is TGCGCCAGCAATAGGGACTCCTCCTACGAGCAGTACTTC. Translation gives CASNRDSSYEQYF.

The gene calls are TRBV28 and TRBJ1-1; 8 nucleotides match TRBD1. CDR3 length equals 14 residues. V dropped 5 bases and J dropped 5; count of bases not matched to a gene: 7. Germline values: CDR1 MDHEN, CDR2 SYDVKM. The CDR3 spells CASSLRGRWTEAFF. The CDR3 DNA sequence: TGTGCCAGCAGTCTCAGGGGGCGTTGGACTGAAGCTTTCTTT.

The V and J genes are TRBV29-1 and TRBJ2-7; TRBD1 agrees at 9 bases. Per the germline V gene, CDR1 is SQVTM and CDR2 is ANQGSEA. Germline trimming cut 7 bases from V and 5 bases from J; bases unmatched to any gene: 6. CDR3 length: 12 amino acids. DNA for the CDR3: TGCAGCGCCAAACAGGGGGCGGACGAGCAGTACTTC. It yields the protein CSAKQGADEQYF.

The chain couples TRBV5-5 to TRBJ2-2; D ambiguous. Germline-derived CDR1 and CDR2 are SGHKS and YYEKEE (reference sequence). V was trimmed by 3 bases and J by 3 bases, leaving 3 bases between them. The CDR3 extends over 12 amino acids. DNA of the CDR3: TGTGCCAGCAGCTCTTACACCGGGGAGCTGTTTTTT. Amino acids: CASSSYTGELFF.

This clone was picked up a small number of times. The gene calls are TRBV6-5 and TRBJ1-4; weak D call: TRBD1 (5 bases). V lost 0 bases and J 8 bases, leaving 10 bases between the germline ends. The CDR3 contains 14 residues. The germline CDR1 and CDR2 sequences are MNHEY and SVGAGI. The CDR3, as DNA: TGTGCCAGCAGTTACTCGCAGGGAAGCGAAAAACTGTTTTTT. As protein: CASSYSQGSEKLFF.

A remark on this clone: One junction end does not reproduce the germline sequence, and a read error may be involved. V gene TRBV28 combines with J gene TRBJ2-5; 16 bases line up with TRBD2. Germline V CDR1 and CDR2: MDHEN, SYDVKM. The CDR3 has 14 residues. For the CDR3, the DNA is TGTGCCAGCAGTGCGTCCGGGACTAGCGGGGGGGCGGACTTC. Translating it yields CASSASGTSGGADF.

CDR3 loop: CASVQFPSGNTIYF. In nucleotides, the CDR3 is TGTGCCAGCGTCCAGTTCCCCTCTGGAAACACCATATATTTT. V and J are TRBV2 and TRBJ1-3; D is unresolved. Germline CDR1 SNHLY, CDR2 FYNNEI. Trimming left V 8 bases short and J 0 bases short, with 11 bases between. CDR3 length: 14 amino acids.

The rearrangement links TRBV27 to TRBJ1-6; tentative D call: TRBD1 (5 bases). CDR1 and CDR2 (germline): MNHEY, SMNVEV (reference sequence). Trimming shortened V by 3 bases and J by 8 bases, and 14 bases separated the two germline ends. This CDR3 is 15 amino acids long. The CDR3 here is CASSFKRQLYSPLHF. CDR3 DNA: TGTGCCAGCAGTTTTAAGCGACAGCTTTATTCACCCCTCCACTTT.

Remarks on this clone: A clone one base away is much larger, so this may be a read error. The chain combines TRBV7-9 with TRBJ1-5; D may be TRBD1 (5 bases). V was shortened by 5 bases and J by 0 bases, with 8 bases between the two germline ends. Germline CDR1 and CDR2: SEHNR and FQNEAQ (reference sequence). This CDR3 is built from 14 residues. The CDR3 sequence is CASSDSNSNQPQHF. In DNA, the CDR3 is TGTGCCAGCAGCGACAGTAATAGCAATCAGCCCCAGCATTTT.

V usage is TRBV6-5 and J usage is TRBJ1-2; 7 bases are a match to TRBD1. Trimming at V came to 0 bases and at J to 4 bases, leaving 2 bases not matched to a gene. Germline CDR1 and CDR2: MNHEY and SVGAGI. This CDR3 comprises 14 residues. The CDR3 nucleotides are TGTGCCAGCAGTTACTCTTCAGGGGGCTATGGCTACACCTTC. Its translation: CASSYSSGGYGYTF.